This TCR beta chain emerged from a study of blood T cell repertoires in COVID-19 (dated by TCRdb to between 2020 and 2021). Broadly, across the study: Samples from collaborators originated in the United States, Italy and Spain and spanned both the acute and convalescent phases of COVID-19. Nearly every sample came with metadata listing a de-identified subject ID, COVID-19 status, age in years and sex. Where HLA class I and class II types were available, the types were taken from metadata supplied by the sample provider, not from assay-based typing. The material from the prospective study consisted of cDNA or gDNA derived from T cells, B-cell-depleted T cells, or PBMCs. The repertoires were made available in a free public database intended to serve as a resource for research on the immune response to SARS-CoV-2. The samples were drawn from two sources: the first 160 participants of the ongoing ImmuneRACE study, and 1,200 or so subjects contributed by 6 global collaborators. The dataset comprised deeply sampled blood TCRbeta repertoires from subjects exposed to, actively infected with, or recovered from COVID-19.

Overall results and qualifications from the work: Clinical and demographic metadata were provided uncurated, with the amount varying by source and participant.

This clone was recorded only once. There is no known antigen for this receptor. No base qualities exist here, and no much larger clone lies one base off it. The immunoSEQ Assay, a bias-controlled multiplex PCR, was used to amplify TCRbeta CDR3 regions from genomic DNA. In the original analysis: Nucleated cell counts per sample were estimated from amplification of reference gene primers within the assay. To quantify the absolute abundance of each unique TCRbeta CDR3 rearrangement, sequence reads were collapsed and filtered. Productive Simpson clonality was computed per sample as the square root of Simpson's diversity index over productive rearrangements. As stored in TCRdb, this immuneACCESS dataset retains in-frame rearrangements with V and J assigned. A fraction of the clones does not appear; measured against another copy, unresolved V genes explain less than half of the discrepancy, and the remainder lacks a known reason. That table supplies the V and J calls and clone size; D and trimming were determined from the DNA. In this sample the table shows around 62,000 clones, roughly 85% of which occur a single time. More than 20% of the sample belongs to the ten largest clones.

In the germline V gene, CDR1 corresponds to SGHRS and CDR2 to YFSETQ. Trimming removed 0 bases from V and 3 bases from J, leaving 7 bases between the germline ends. The CDR3 runs 14 residues from the cysteine to the phenylalanine. Only CDR3 DNA remains: 42 bases, in frame from the first base. Whole blood was collected in K2EDTA tubes by collaborating institutions according to the institutions' own protocols. For TCRbeta analysis, collaborators shipped samples as frozen whole blood, isolated PBMCs, or DNA extracted from either of those sample types. The sample comprised peripheral blood. The clonotype was recovered from a man aged 45-65 years with acute or convalescent COVID-19. This receptor chain uses TRBV5-1 and TRBJ1-3, with the D gene uncertain. The DNA sequence is as follows: TGCGCCAGCAGCTTGGAAGGGAGTGGAAACACCATATATTTT. It translates to CASSLEGSGNTIYF.